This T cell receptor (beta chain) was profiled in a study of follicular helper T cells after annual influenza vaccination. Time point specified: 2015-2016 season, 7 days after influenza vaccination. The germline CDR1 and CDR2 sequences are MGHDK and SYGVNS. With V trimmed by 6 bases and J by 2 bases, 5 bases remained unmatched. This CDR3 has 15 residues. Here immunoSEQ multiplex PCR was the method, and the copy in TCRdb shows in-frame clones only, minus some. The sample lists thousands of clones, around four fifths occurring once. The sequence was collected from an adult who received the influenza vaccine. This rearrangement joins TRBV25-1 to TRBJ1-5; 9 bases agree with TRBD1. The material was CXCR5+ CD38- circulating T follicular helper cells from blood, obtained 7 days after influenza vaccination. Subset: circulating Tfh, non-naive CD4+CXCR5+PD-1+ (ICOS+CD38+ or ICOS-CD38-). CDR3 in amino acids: CASSATGGRNQPQHF. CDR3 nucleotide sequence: TGTGCCAGCAGCGCGACAGGGGGTCGCAATCAGCCCCAGCATTTT.